Sequencing of this TCR beta chain was carried out in a study of spatial heterogeneity in lung cancer. This clonotype was counted at least ten times. The time point is: sample taken at primary tumor resection. Each TCR cDNA molecule bore a unique molecular identifier. Each CDR3 protein is one row after TCRdb ran MiXCR on the 5' RACE reads. This sample carries about 92,000 distinct CDR3 sequences, approximately 12% of them seen once, and the ten largest clones take 35% to 50%. The CDR3 spans 14 residues. V was cut by 5 bases and J by 3 bases, with 13 bases left in between. In germline, CDR1 is SQVTM, CDR2 ANQGSEA.

This clonotype was obtained from a male donor with early-stage non-small cell lung cancer. The specimen comprised PBMCs, sampled at surgery. The gene calls are TRBV29-1 and TRBJ2-2, with unresolved D. The CDR3 reads CSVPAPGYTGELFF. In nucleotides, the CDR3 is TGCAGCGTTCCAGCCCCCGGGTACACCGGGGAGCTGTTTTTT.